The rows below give T cell receptor beta chains drawn from one sample of a study of type 1 regulatory T cells. These TCRs are of unknown antigen specificity. One entry per CDR3 protein, called by TCRdb with MiXCR from the reads. The sample lists about 59,000 distinct CDR3 sequences, 60% to 80% seen once, with 1.5% to 2% in the top ten. Specimen: cultured non-Tr1 T cells, either the whole culture or a sorted T cell fraction (not recorded which). The receptors were gathered from a human donor in good health. The CDR3 runs from the conserved cysteine through the conserved F or W. A D gene is named only where the DNA matches it firmly. Size tells how often a clone was seen (once, few, many) or the class of an expanded clone, and some rows leave it out.

V gene: TRBV9
D gene: TRBD2
clone size: .
J gene: TRBJ2-3
CDR3 protein: CAISVGAGVRDTQYF
CDR3 DNA: TGTGCCATCAGCGTAGGGGCGGGAGTGAGAGATACGCAGTATTTT

V gene: TRBV12-3/TRBV12-4
D gene: .
clone size: once
J gene: TRBJ2-7
CDR3 protein: CASSLRAGKSSYEQYF
CDR3 DNA: TGTGCCAGCAGTTTAAGGGCGGGGAAGAGCTCCTACGAGCAGTACTTC

V gene: TRBV20-1
D gene: .
clone size: .
J gene: TRBJ2-2
CDR3 protein: CSARVGGTNTGELFF
CDR3 DNA: TGCAGTGCTAGAGTGGGCGGGACGAACACCGGGGAGCTGTTTTTT

V gene: TRBV20-1
D gene: .
clone size: .
J gene: TRBJ1-1
CDR3 protein: CSARASLNTEAFF
CDR3 DNA: TGCAGTGCTAGGGCCAGCCTGAACACTGAAGCTTTCTTT

V gene: TRBV20-1
D gene: .
clone size: few
J gene: TRBJ2-5
CDR3 protein: CSASPDNWETQYF
CDR3 DNA: TGCAGTGCTAGTCCTGACAACTGGGAGACCCAGTACTTC

V gene: TRBV24-1
D gene: .
clone size: .
J gene: TRBJ2-1
CDR3 protein: CATSDPGPYNEQFF
CDR3 DNA: TGTGCCACCAGTGATCCTGGACCCTACAATGAGCAGTTCTTC

V gene: TRBV7-3
D gene: TRBD2
clone size: .
J gene: TRBJ2-3
CDR3 protein: CASSFSGTTDTQYF
CDR3 DNA: TGTGCCAGCAGCTTTAGCGGGACCACAGATACGCAGTATTTT

V gene: TRBV6-6
D gene: TRBD1
clone size: .
J gene: TRBJ1-1
CDR3 protein: CASSYQPTGPEAFF
CDR3 DNA: TGTGCCAGCAGTTACCAGCCGACAGGGCCTGAAGCTTTCTTT

V gene: TRBV7-9
D gene: .
clone size: few
J gene: TRBJ1-1
CDR3 protein: CASSLAAPVNTEAFF
CDR3 DNA: TGTGCCAGCAGCTTAGCGGCCCCGGTGAACACTGAAGCTTTCTTT

V gene: TRBV20-1
D gene: .
clone size: once
J gene: TRBJ2-2
CDR3 protein: CSARDPARRNTGELFF
CDR3 DNA: TGCAGTGCTAGAGATCCCGCGAGGAGGAACACCGGGGAGCTGTTTTTT

V gene: TRBV7-3
D gene: TRBD2
clone size: few
J gene: TRBJ2-3
CDR3 protein: CASSSGTSGFTDTQYF
CDR3 DNA: TGTGCCAGCAGCTCCGGGACTAGCGGGTTCACAGATACGCAGTATTTT

V gene: TRBV23-1
D gene: .
clone size: few
J gene: TRBJ2-2
CDR3 protein: CASSQSGRLWVTGELFF
CDR3 DNA: TGCGCCAGCAGTCAATCAGGGCGACTTTGGGTCACCGGGGAGCTGTTTTTT

V gene: TRBV5-1
D gene: TRBD2
clone size: few
J gene: TRBJ2-1
CDR3 protein: CASSSGGGPGNEQFF
CDR3 DNA: TGCGCCAGCAGCAGCGGGGGGGGCCCAGGCAATGAGCAGTTCTTC

V gene: TRBV5-1
D gene: .
clone size: .
J gene: TRBJ2-5
CDR3 protein: CASSLRGLRQETQYF
CDR3 DNA: TGCGCCAGCAGCTTGCGGGGACTGCGCCAAGAGACCCAGTACTTC

V gene: TRBV15
D gene: .
clone size: .
J gene: TRBJ2-4
CDR3 protein: CATSREVFTGSGKNIQYF
CDR3 DNA: TGTGCCACCAGCAGAGAGGTGTTTACCGGGAGCGGCAAAAACATTCAGTACTTC

V gene: TRBV20-1
D gene: .
clone size: .
J gene: TRBJ2-1
CDR3 protein: CSASRPAGYSEQFF
CDR3 DNA: TGCAGTGCTTCCCGCCCGGCAGGTTACAGTGAGCAGTTCTTC

V gene: TRBV5-1
D gene: .
clone size: few
J gene: TRBJ2-2
CDR3 protein: CASRSGNTGELFF
CDR3 DNA: TGCGCCAGCAGGTCGGGTAACACCGGGGAGCTGTTTTTT

V gene: TRBV3-1
D gene: .
clone size: .
J gene: TRBJ1-3
CDR3 protein: CASSGAGSPGVGTIYF
CDR3 DNA: TGTGCCAGCAGCGGCGCCGGTTCCCCAGGTGTCGGCACCATATATTTT

V gene: TRBV5-1
D gene: TRBD1
clone size: few
J gene: TRBJ1-5
CDR3 protein: CASSLGQGAQPQHF
CDR3 DNA: TGCGCCAGCAGCTTGGGACAGGGGGCTCAGCCCCAGCATTTT

V gene: TRBV10-1
D gene: .
clone size: .
J gene: TRBJ2-7
CDR3 protein: CASSDWGDSYEQYF
CDR3 DNA: TGCGCCAGCAGTGACTGGGGCGACTCCTACGAGCAGTACTTC

V gene: TRBV7-9
D gene: TRBD1
clone size: .
J gene: TRBJ2-3
CDR3 protein: CASSLPGQSTDTQYF
CDR3 DNA: TGTGCCAGCAGCTTGCCGGGACAGAGCACAGATACGCAGTATTTT

V gene: TRBV5-4
D gene: .
clone size: .
J gene: TRBJ2-1
CDR3 protein: CASSLASGTYNEQFF
CDR3 DNA: TGTGCCAGCAGCTTGGCGTCGGGAACCTACAATGAGCAGTTCTTC

V gene: TRBV14
D gene: .
clone size: few
J gene: TRBJ1-2
CDR3 protein: CASSQGLRNSTF
CDR3 DNA: TGTGCCAGCAGCCAAGGACTCCGTAACTCCACCTTC

V gene: TRBV12-3/TRBV12-4
D gene: .
clone size: .
J gene: TRBJ1-1
CDR3 protein: CASSSQENTEAFF
CDR3 DNA: TGTGCCAGCAGTTCACAGGAGAACACTGAAGCTTTCTTT

V gene: TRBV12-3/TRBV12-4
D gene: .
clone size: .
J gene: TRBJ1-1
CDR3 protein: CASSLAIGFADAFF
CDR3 DNA: TGTGCCAGCAGTTTAGCGATTGGATTTGCGGACGCTTTCTTT

V gene: TRBV7-8
D gene: .
clone size: .
J gene: TRBJ2-3
CDR3 protein: CASSLDPRTDTQYF
CDR3 DNA: TGTGCCAGCAGCTTAGATCCGCGGACAGATACGCAGTATTTT

V gene: TRBV5-6
D gene: .
clone size: .
J gene: TRBJ2-3
CDR3 protein: CASSPVDFNTDTQYF
CDR3 DNA: TGTGCCAGCAGCCCCGTGGACTTTAACACAGATACGCAGTATTTT

V gene: TRBV12-3/TRBV12-4
D gene: TRBD2
clone size: .
J gene: TRBJ2-1
CDR3 protein: CASSRAGLAGTNNGQFF
CDR3 DNA: TGTGCCAGCAGCCGCGCGGGACTAGCGGGAACTAACAATGGGCAGTTCTTC

V gene: TRBV29-1
D gene: TRBD2
clone size: .
J gene: TRBJ2-3
CDR3 protein: CSVDNLLVRLAGDTDTQYF
CDR3 DNA: TGCAGCGTTGATAATCTATTGGTCAGGCTAGCGGGAGACACAGATACGCAGTATTTT

V gene: TRBV20-1
D gene: TRBD2
clone size: .
J gene: TRBJ2-1
CDR3 protein: CSAREWEGLYNEQFF
CDR3 DNA: TGCAGTGCTAGAGAGTGGGAGGGCCTTTACAATGAGCAGTTCTTC

V gene: TRBV10-3
D gene: .
clone size: .
J gene: TRBJ1-2
CDR3 protein: CAISATGREGYGYTF
CDR3 DNA: TGTGCCATCAGTGCTACAGGCCGCGAAGGCTATGGCTACACCTTC

V gene: TRBV3-1
D gene: .
clone size: few
J gene: TRBJ2-1
CDR3 protein: CASSQDGIPSDEQFF
CDR3 DNA: TGTGCCAGCAGCCAAGATGGGATCCCGTCCGATGAGCAGTTCTTC

V gene: TRBV12-3/TRBV12-4
D gene: .
clone size: .
J gene: TRBJ2-7
CDR3 protein: CASGSRQQYF
CDR3 DNA: TGTGCCAGCGGCTCCAGACAGCAGTACTTC

V gene: TRBV6-1
D gene: TRBD1
clone size: .
J gene: TRBJ1-5
CDR3 protein: CASSEGQGNHQPQHF
CDR3 DNA: TGTGCCAGCAGTGAGGGACAGGGTAACCATCAGCCCCAGCATTTT

V gene: TRBV3-1
D gene: .
clone size: .
J gene: TRBJ2-3
CDR3 protein: CASSQVGNADTQYF
CDR3 DNA: TGTGCCAGCAGCCAGGTTGGGAACGCAGATACGCAGTATTTT

V gene: TRBV7-9
D gene: .
clone size: .
J gene: TRBJ2-7
CDR3 protein: CASKNSGSYEQYF
CDR3 DNA: TGTGCCAGCAAAAATAGCGGCTCCTACGAGCAGTACTTC

V gene: TRBV3-1
D gene: TRBD2
clone size: .
J gene: TRBJ2-3
CDR3 protein: CASSQSGNPDTQYF
CDR3 DNA: TGTGCCAGCAGCCAGAGCGGGAATCCAGATACGCAGTATTTT

V gene: TRBV4-1
D gene: .
clone size: few
J gene: TRBJ2-4
CDR3 protein: CASSASGDIQYF
CDR3 DNA: TGCGCCAGCAGCGCTAGTGGCGACATTCAGTACTTC

V gene: TRBV5-1
D gene: .
clone size: .
J gene: TRBJ2-3
CDR3 protein: CASSLDQATDTQYF
CDR3 DNA: TGCGCCAGCAGCTTGGATCAGGCCACAGATACGCAGTATTTT

V gene: TRBV12-3/TRBV12-4
D gene: .
clone size: .
J gene: TRBJ1-5
CDR3 protein: CASSPGKSGNQPQHF
CDR3 DNA: TGTGCCAGCAGCCCGGGGAAGAGTGGCAATCAGCCCCAGCATTTT

V gene: TRBV12-3/TRBV12-4
D gene: TRBD2
clone size: .
J gene: TRBJ2-1
CDR3 protein: CASSWSGSAGEQFF
CDR3 DNA: TGTGCCAGCAGTTGGAGCGGGAGTGCCGGTGAGCAGTTCTTC

V gene: TRBV24-1
D gene: .
clone size: .
J gene: TRBJ2-7
CDR3 protein: CATRGPEQYF
CDR3 DNA: TGTGCCACCAGGGGGCCCGAGCAGTACTTC

V gene: TRBV20-1
D gene: TRBD2
clone size: .
J gene: TRBJ2-1
CDR3 protein: CSARSSGRDNEQFF
CDR3 DNA: TGCAGTGCTAGATCTAGCGGGAGGGACAATGAGCAGTTCTTC

V gene: TRBV18
D gene: .
clone size: .
J gene: TRBJ2-1
CDR3 protein: CASSPGYNEQFF
CDR3 DNA: TGTGCCAGCTCACCCGGGTACAATGAGCAGTTCTTC

V gene: TRBV12-3/TRBV12-4
D gene: TRBD2
clone size: .
J gene: TRBJ2-7
CDR3 protein: CASSSSGRGGYEQYF
CDR3 DNA: TGTGCCAGCAGTTCAAGCGGGAGGGGGGGGTACGAGCAGTACTTC

V gene: TRBV28
D gene: .
clone size: .
J gene: TRBJ1-6
CDR3 protein: CASSSPGASSYNSPLHF
CDR3 DNA: TGTGCCAGCAGCTCTCCGGGAGCGAGCTCCTATAATTCACCCCTCCACTTT

V gene: TRBV9
D gene: .
clone size: .
J gene: TRBJ2-4
CDR3 protein: CASSVAQGTNIQYF
CDR3 DNA: TGTGCCAGCAGCGTAGCCCAGGGAACAAACATTCAGTACTTC

V gene: TRBV5-5
D gene: TRBD1
clone size: .
J gene: TRBJ2-3
CDR3 protein: CASSLAGTGGSDTQYF
CDR3 DNA: TGTGCCAGCAGCTTGGCCGGGACAGGGGGTTCAGATACGCAGTATTTT

V gene: TRBV10-1
D gene: .
clone size: .
J gene: TRBJ2-2
CDR3 protein: CASSGTYAGELFF
CDR3 DNA: TGCGCCAGCAGTGGCACGTACGCCGGGGAGCTGTTTTTT

V gene: TRBV7-2
D gene: .
clone size: .
J gene: TRBJ2-1
CDR3 protein: CASSTSGGVRNEQFF
CDR3 DNA: TGTGCCAGCAGCACGAGCGGAGGGGTACGCAATGAGCAGTTCTTC

V gene: TRBV2
D gene: .
clone size: .
J gene: TRBJ2-3
CDR3 protein: CASSDQATSTDTQYF
CDR3 DNA: TGTGCCAGCAGTGACCAGGCAACTAGCACAGATACGCAGTATTTT

V gene: TRBV6-2/TRBV6-3
D gene: TRBD2
clone size: once
J gene: TRBJ2-5
CDR3 protein: CASSQPGLAQETQYF
CDR3 DNA: TGTGCCAGCAGTCAACCGGGACTAGCACAAGAGACCCAGTACTTC

V gene: TRBV27
D gene: TRBD1
clone size: .
J gene: TRBJ1-3
CDR3 protein: CASSFTGGDTIYF
CDR3 DNA: TGTGCCAGCAGTTTTACAGGGGGGGACACCATATATTTT

V gene: TRBV4-3
D gene: .
clone size: .
J gene: TRBJ1-1
CDR3 protein: CASSQESGGLTEAFF
CDR3 DNA: TGCGCCAGCAGCCAAGAATCCGGGGGTCTCACTGAAGCTTTCTTT

V gene: TRBV6-1
D gene: TRBD2
clone size: .
J gene: TRBJ2-7
CDR3 protein: CASYGTSGPLEQYF
CDR3 DNA: TGTGCCAGCTACGGGACTAGCGGACCACTCGAGCAGTACTTC

V gene: TRBV5-4
D gene: .
clone size: .
J gene: TRBJ2-1
CDR3 protein: CASSLDSIEQFF
CDR3 DNA: TGTGCCAGCAGCTTGGACTCGATTGAGCAGTTCTTC

V gene: TRBV5-1
D gene: .
clone size: .
J gene: TRBJ2-2
CDR3 protein: CASSLGQLSGTGELFF
CDR3 DNA: TGCGCCAGCAGCTTGGGGCAACTCTCCGGCACCGGGGAGCTGTTTTTT

V gene: TRBV7-2
D gene: .
clone size: .
J gene: TRBJ2-2
CDR3 protein: CASSRRVDTGELFF
CDR3 DNA: TGTGCCAGCAGCCGCAGGGTTGACACCGGGGAGCTGTTTTTT

V gene: TRBV7-6
D gene: TRBD2
clone size: .
J gene: TRBJ2-2
CDR3 protein: CASSLVPITSGSKNTGELFF
CDR3 DNA: TGTGCCAGCAGCTTAGTGCCCATTACTAGCGGGAGTAAGAACACCGGGGAGCTGTTTTTT